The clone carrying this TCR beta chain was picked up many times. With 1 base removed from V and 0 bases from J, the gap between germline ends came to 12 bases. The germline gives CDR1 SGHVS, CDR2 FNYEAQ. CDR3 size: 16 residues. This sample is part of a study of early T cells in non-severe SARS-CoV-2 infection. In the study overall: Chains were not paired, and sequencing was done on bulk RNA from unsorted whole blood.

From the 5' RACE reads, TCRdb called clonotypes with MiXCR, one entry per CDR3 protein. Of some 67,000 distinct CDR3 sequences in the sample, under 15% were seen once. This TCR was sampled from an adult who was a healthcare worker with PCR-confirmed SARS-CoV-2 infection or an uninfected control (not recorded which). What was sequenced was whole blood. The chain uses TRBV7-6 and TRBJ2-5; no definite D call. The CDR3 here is CASSLGGLGNQETQYF. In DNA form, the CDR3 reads TGTGCCAGCAGCTTAGGAGGCCTAGGTAACCAAGAGACCCAGTACTTC. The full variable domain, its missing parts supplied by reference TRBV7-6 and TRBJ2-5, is GAGVSQSPRYKVTKRGQDVALRCDPISGHVSLYWYRQALGQGPEFLTYFNYEAQQDKSGLPNDRFSAERPEGSISTLTIQRTEQRDSAMYRCASSLGGLGNQETQYFGPGTRLLVL.